These 20 T cell receptor beta chains came from one sample sequenced in a study of beta chain features in type 1 diabetes. Every isolated RNA sample was fully reverse transcribed, so sequencing captured expressed TCRB transcripts. Sequencing was performed with immunoSEQ multiplex PCR; in TCRdb, only in-frame clones are kept and a portion is missing. The table records about 240,000 clones, around 13% of them present only once. Study conclusions and caveats: All four CD4+ subsets of Type 1 diabetes patients contained TCRB CDR3s that were moderately but significantly shorter.

Their recognized antigens are unknown. Sequenced input: naive CD4+ T cells from blood. These receptors were obtained from a man younger than 45 with type 1 diabetes.

The chain employs TRBV7-9 and TRBJ1-2; D not certain. Trimming removed 5 bases at V and 5 bases at J, with 9 bases between. The germline V gene encodes CDR1 SEHNR and CDR2 FQNEAQ (reference sequence). CDR3 length: 12 residues. This CDR3 reads CASSRESYGYTF. For the CDR3, the DNA is TGTGCCAGCAGCCGCGAGAGTTATGGCTACACCTTC.

The V call is TRBV11-2, the J call TRBJ2-1, with 7 positions matching TRBD1. Germline CDR1 SGHAT, CDR2 FQNNGV. This CDR3 region has 15 residues. V lost 5 bases to trimming and J lost 4 bases; unmatched junction nucleotides: 8. Here the CDR3 DNA reads TGTGCCAGCAGCCTCTCTTGGGACAGATACAATGAGCAGTTCTTC. The encoded protein is CASSLSWDRYNEQFF.

This clone was picked up a small number of times. V usage is TRBV6-5 and J usage is TRBJ2-5; no firm D call. The germline V and J ends were trimmed by 8 bases and 4 bases, with 11 bases remaining between them. This CDR3 is 12 amino acids long. Germline V gene data show CDR1 as MNHEY and CDR2 as SVGAGI. CDR3 region: CASFNFPETQYF. The CDR3 region has the DNA TGTGCCAGCTTTAACTTCCCAGAGACCCAGTACTTC.

This clone has just a few counts. The chain joins TRBV9 to TRBJ1-2, with D possibly matching TRBD1 (5 bases). From germline, CDR1 is SGDLS and CDR2 YYNGEE. V was trimmed by 4 bases and J by 7 bases, leaving 17 bases between them. The CDR3 covers 14 residues. CDR3 region: CASSPGGRSSGYTF. CDR3 nucleotides: TGTGCCAGCAGCCCTGGGGGGAGGTCGAGTGGCTACACCTTC.

The gene calls are TRBV6-1 and TRBJ1-6; the D gene is possibly TRBD1 (5 bases). The CDR3 totals 16 residues. Germline V gene data show CDR1 as MNHNS and CDR2 as SASEGT. V was shortened by 1 base and J by 7 bases, with 14 bases between the two germline ends. The CDR3: CASSEGAGLSNSPLHF. The CDR3 DNA sequence: TGTGCCAGCAGTGAAGGGGCAGGGCTGTCCAATTCACCCCTCCACTTT.

The chain employs TRBV7-2 and TRBJ2-2; weak D call: TRBD2 (5 bases). The germline CDR1 and CDR2 sequences are SGHTA and FQGNSA. CDR3 length equals 15 residues. Trimming took off 5 bases at V and 4 bases at J, with 14 bases between the two ends. The CDR3 region has the DNA TGTGCCAGCAGCCCCCGCAGCCGGGGCACCGGGGAGCTGTTTTTT. As protein: CASSPRSRGTGELFF.

V usage is TRBV9 and J usage is TRBJ2-3; 15 nucleotides align to TRBD2. Germline V gene sequence: CDR1 SGDLS, CDR2 YYNGEE. The CDR3 runs to 19 residues. J lost 0 bases, V lost 4 bases, and 9 bases had no gene match. CDR3 coding DNA: TGTGCCAGCAGCCCCCGGGGACTAGCGGGGGGAATTAGCACAGATACGCAGTATTTT. Translated: CASSPRGLAGGISTDTQYF.

This clone turned up a few times. This chain uses TRBV7-9 with TRBJ2-1; 8 bases line up with TRBD2. The CDR3 spans 16 residues. Germline loops: CDR1 SEHNR, CDR2 FQNEAQ (reference sequence). Losses at the gene ends were 7 bases for V and 5 bases for J; bases not matched to a gene: 13. DNA for the CDR3: TGTGCCAGCACAGTGGGGGAAGCGGGAGTCCACAATGAGCAGTTCTTC. It is translated as CASTVGEAGVHNEQFF.

This rearrangement joins TRBV6-1 to TRBJ2-7; 7 bases agree with TRBD1. This CDR3 region has 13 residues. The ends lost 5 bases at V and 3 bases at J; junction bases unmatched: 4. Germline values: CDR1 MNHNS, CDR2 SASEGT. CDR3 DNA: TGTGCCAGCAGTCGGGACAGATACTACGAGCAGTACTTC. Its protein product is CASSRDRYYEQYF.

This clone was observed at least ten times. The rearrangement links TRBV13 to TRBJ2-1; D uncertain. Trimming removed 0 bases from V and 6 bases from J, with 6 bases in between. The germline CDR1 and CDR2 sequences are PRHDT and FYEKMQ (reference sequence). CDR3 length equals 13 residues. The CDR3 nucleotides read TGTGCCAGCAGCTTAGGCAGTGGCAATGAGCAGTTCTTC. Protein product: CASSLGSGNEQFF.

This clone was seen only a few times. The V call is TRBV18, the J call TRBJ2-1, with D uncertain. Between the trimmed V and J ends, which lost 6 bases and 10 bases, there was a span of 13 bases. The germline gives CDR1 KGHSH, CDR2 LQKENI. This CDR3 comprises 12 residues. The CDR3 here is CASSFKTGEQFF. The CDR3 DNA follows: TGTGCCAGCTCGTTCAAGACTGGAGAGCAGTTCTTC.

This clone was detected a few times. The chain recombines TRBV14 with TRBJ2-5; tentative D call: TRBD1 (6 bases). This CDR3 has 15 residues. CDR1 is SGHDN and CDR2 is FVKESK in the germline V gene. V lost 4 bases and J lost 7, with 19 bases in between. The CDR3 is CASSPHTGSLGTQYF. As DNA, the CDR3 is TGTGCCAGCAGCCCCCACACAGGGTCCCTCGGGACCCAGTACTTC.

The rearrangement links TRBV30 to TRBJ2-7; 7 bases agree with TRBD1. The ends lost 4 bases at V and 3 bases at J; junction bases unmatched: 6. This CDR3 has 13 residues. The germline V gene encodes CDR1 GTSNPN and CDR2 SVGIG (reference sequence). This CDR3 is CAWNPGQNYEQYF. DNA of the CDR3: TGTGCCTGGAACCCGGGACAGAACTACGAGCAGTACTTC.

The CDR3 DNA reads TGTGCCAGCAGCTTCGGGACAGGATACACAGATACGCAGTATTTT. It specifies CASSFGTGYTDTQYF. The V call is TRBV11-2, the J call TRBJ2-3; 8 bases are shared with TRBD1. Germline-derived CDR1 and CDR2 are SGHAT and FQNNGV. There are 15 residues in the CDR3. J gave up 2 bases and V 3 bases, and 4 bases lay outside the gene matches.

This rearrangement joins TRBV2 to TRBJ2-7; the D gene is possibly TRBD2 (6 bases). Deletions cut 5 bases from V and 6 bases from J, with 14 bases between. CDR3 size: 13 residues. The germline V gene has CDR1 SNHLY and CDR2 FYNNEI. The CDR3 bases are TGTGCCAGCAGTTTACTAGCTGCTTCCGAGCAGTACTTC. Its translation is CASSLLAASEQYF.

This clone was seen a handful of times. This chain joins TRBV18 and TRBJ2-3; 7 bases agree with TRBD2. Trimming cost V 1 base and J 7 bases; bases outside gene matches: 5. Germline lookup yields CDR1 KGHSH and CDR2 LQKENI. This CDR3 is built from 14 residues. The CDR3 reads CASSPLGAGYTQYF. The CDR3 coding sequence is TGTGCCAGCTCACCACTAGGAGCGGGGTATACGCAGTATTTT.

This chain joins TRBV19 and TRBJ2-7; 9 bases are a match to TRBD1. V was clipped by 6 bases and J by 2 bases; unmatched bases: 8. The CDR3 consists of 15 residues. The germline gives CDR1 LNHDA, CDR2 SQIVND (reference sequence). CDR3: CASSQAGTGTYEQYF. The CDR3, as DNA: TGTGCCAGTAGCCAAGCCGGGACAGGGACCTACGAGCAGTACTTC. Using reference TRBV19 and TRBJ2-7 for the parts outside the CDR3, the full variable domain is DGGITQSPKYLFRKEGQNVTLSCEQNLNHDAMYWYRQDPGQGLRLIYYSQIVNDFQKGDIAEGYSVSREKKESFPLTVTSAQKNPTAFYLCASSQAGTGTYEQYFGPGTRLTVT.

V is TRBV5-1 and J is TRBJ1-2; 12 positions match TRBD1. The CDR3 totals 13 residues. Looked up from germline, CDR1 is SGHRS and CDR2 is YFSETQ. With V trimmed by 4 bases and J by 7 bases, 2 bases remained unmatched. For the CDR3, the DNA is TGCGCCAGCAGCCTGGGACAGGGGGCTGGCTACACCTTC. Protein product: CASSLGQGAGYTF.

The chain recombines TRBV12-5 with TRBJ2-1, with a tentative D call TRBD2 (5 bases). The CDR3 has 18 residues. Germline V CDR1 and CDR2: LGHNT, FRNRAP. V shed 0 bases and J shed 5 bases, with 20 bases lying between them. The chain's CDR3 is CASGLVRLGRTGDNEQFF. In DNA, the CDR3 is TGTGCTAGTGGTTTGGTACGGCTCGGAAGGACTGGAGACAATGAGCAGTTCTTC.

The rearrangement joins TRBV9 to TRBJ1-3; D call uncertain. CDR3 length equals 14 residues. Trimming removed 2 bases from V and 0 bases from J, with 6 bases in between. Looked up from germline, CDR1 is SGDLS and CDR2 is YYNGEE. For the CDR3, the DNA is TGTGCCAGCAGCGTTCGGAGCTCTGGAAACACCATATATTTT. This encodes CASSVRSSGNTIYF.